A selection of T cell receptor beta chains follows, all from one sample in a study of vaccination effects on CD4 cells after COVID-19. TCRdb keeps only in-frame clones here, not all; method: immunoSEQ multiplex PCR. The profile shows around 69,000 clones, 74% of them singletons. Their cognate antigens are unknown. The source was CD4+ T cells from PBMCs cultured with HCoV-229E spike peptides, collected after COVID-19 vaccination. These receptors came from a human donor who received a COVID-19 vaccine. The CDR3 runs from the conserved cysteine through the conserved F or W. D genes are given only for firm matches. Not every row has a clone size; where given, it reads once, few, many or a size class.

V: TRBV10-1
D: NA
J: TRBJ2-2
size: NA
CDR3: CARRYSGELFF
DNA: TGCGCCAGACGATATAGCGGGGAGCTGTTTTTT

V: TRBV19
D: NA
J: TRBJ1-6
size: NA
CDR3: CASSISLLGSPLHF
DNA: TGTGCCAGTAGTATTAGCCTACTTGGTTCACCCCTCCACTTT

V: TRBV18
D: NA
J: TRBJ2-2
size: NA
CDR3: CASSPLGQGGRAGELFF
DNA: TGTGCCAGCTCACCCCTCGGCCAGGGAGGTCGGGCCGGGGAGCTGTTTTTT

V: TRBV7-9
D: NA
J: TRBJ2-3
size: NA
CDR3: CASSLAGADTQYF
DNA: TGTGCCAGCAGCTTAGCCGGGGCGGATACGCAGTATTTT

V: TRBV7-2
D: TRBD2
J: TRBJ2-1
size: NA
CDR3: CASSLFAPRGEFF
DNA: TGTGCCAGCAGCTTATTCGCCCCCCGGGGGGAGTTCTTC

V: TRBV6-1
D: NA
J: TRBJ2-2
size: NA
CDR3: CASSEGPRTGELFF
DNA: TGTGCCAGCAGTGAAGGTCCTCGCACCGGGGAGCTGTTTTTT

V: TRBV18
D: NA
J: TRBJ2-3
size: NA
CDR3: CASSPLVQIDTDTQYF
DNA: TGTGCCAGCTCACCACTAGTACAGATTGACACAGATACGCAGTATTTT

V: TRBV7-2
D: TRBD1
J: TRBJ2-2
size: NA
CDR3: CASSLTTGIDTGELFF
DNA: TGTGCCAGCAGCTTGACGACAGGGATCGACACCGGGGAGCTGTTTTTT

V: TRBV4-1
D: NA
J: TRBJ1-1
size: NA
CDR3: CASSPGGWNTEAFF
DNA: TGCGCCAGCAGCCCCGGGGGATGGAACACTGAAGCTTTCTTT

V: TRBV19
D: NA
J: TRBJ1-1
size: NA
CDR3: CASSLTYRAGTLF
DNA: TGTGCCAGTAGTCTAACATACCGGGCGGGGACTCTTTTT

V: TRBV28
D: TRBD1
J: TRBJ1-2
size: few
CDR3: CASSTTGAGYGYTF
DNA: TGTGCCAGCAGCACCACAGGGGCTGGCTATGGCTACACCTTC

V: TRBV19
D: NA
J: TRBJ1-3
size: NA
CDR3: CASSMTVSGNTIYF
DNA: TGTGCCAGTAGTATGACAGTCTCTGGAAACACCATATATTTT

V: TRBV7-9
D: NA
J: TRBJ1-3
size: NA
CDR3: CASSSLAFSGNTIYF
DNA: TGTGCCAGCAGCTCCTTAGCCTTCTCTGGAAACACCATATATTTT

V: TRBV6-5
D: NA
J: TRBJ2-2
size: NA
CDR3: CASSFRAMNTGELFF
DNA: TGTGCCAGCAGTTTTAGGGCGATGAACACCGGGGAGCTGTTTTTT

V: TRBV6-6
D: TRBD2
J: TRBJ2-4
size: NA
CDR3: CASSPSGRGGVKNIQYF
DNA: TGTGCCAGCAGTCCCTCAGGGCGGGGGGGCGTCAAAAACATTCAGTACTTC

V: TRBV12-5
D: TRBD1
J: TRBJ1-1
size: NA
CDR3: CASGSWIGGQGRPEAFF
DNA: TGTGCTAGTGGTTCGTGGATAGGGGGACAGGGGCGTCCTGAAGCTTTCTTT

V: TRBV5-1
D: NA
J: TRBJ1-1
size: few
CDR3: CASSLGRGQNTEAFF
DNA: TGCGCCAGCAGCTTGGGGCGGGGGCAGAACACTGAAGCTTTCTTT

V: TRBV30
D: NA
J: TRBJ1-6
size: NA
CDR3: CAWSVRESNRSPLHF
DNA: TGTGCCTGGAGTGTACGTGAAAGCAACCGATCACCCCTCCACTTT

V: TRBV5-1
D: NA
J: TRBJ2-3
size: NA
CDR3: CASSRGLGGTDTQYF
DNA: TGCGCCAGCAGTCGGGGATTAGGAGGCACAGATACGCAGTATTTT

V: TRBV5-1
D: TRBD2
J: TRBJ2-3
size: NA
CDR3: CASSLGPKTSGGVTDTQYF
DNA: TGCGCCAGCAGCCTGGGGCCAAAGACTAGCGGGGGAGTGACAGATACGCAGTATTTT